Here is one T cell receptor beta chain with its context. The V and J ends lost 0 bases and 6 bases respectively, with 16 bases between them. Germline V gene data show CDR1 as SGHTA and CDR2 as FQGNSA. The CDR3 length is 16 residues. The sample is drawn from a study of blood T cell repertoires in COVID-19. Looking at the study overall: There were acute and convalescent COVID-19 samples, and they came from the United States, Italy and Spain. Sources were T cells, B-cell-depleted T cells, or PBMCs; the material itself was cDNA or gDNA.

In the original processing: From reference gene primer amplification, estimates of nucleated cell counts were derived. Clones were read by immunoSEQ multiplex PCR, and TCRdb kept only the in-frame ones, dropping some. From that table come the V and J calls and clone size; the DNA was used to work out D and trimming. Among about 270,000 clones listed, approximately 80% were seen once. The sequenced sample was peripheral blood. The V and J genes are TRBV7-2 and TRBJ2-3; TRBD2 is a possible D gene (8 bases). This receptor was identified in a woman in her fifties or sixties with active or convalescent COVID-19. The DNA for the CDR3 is TGTGCCAGCAGCTTAGCCCTAAGCGGGGGACAGGATACGCAGTATTTT. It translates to CASSLALSGGQDTQYF.